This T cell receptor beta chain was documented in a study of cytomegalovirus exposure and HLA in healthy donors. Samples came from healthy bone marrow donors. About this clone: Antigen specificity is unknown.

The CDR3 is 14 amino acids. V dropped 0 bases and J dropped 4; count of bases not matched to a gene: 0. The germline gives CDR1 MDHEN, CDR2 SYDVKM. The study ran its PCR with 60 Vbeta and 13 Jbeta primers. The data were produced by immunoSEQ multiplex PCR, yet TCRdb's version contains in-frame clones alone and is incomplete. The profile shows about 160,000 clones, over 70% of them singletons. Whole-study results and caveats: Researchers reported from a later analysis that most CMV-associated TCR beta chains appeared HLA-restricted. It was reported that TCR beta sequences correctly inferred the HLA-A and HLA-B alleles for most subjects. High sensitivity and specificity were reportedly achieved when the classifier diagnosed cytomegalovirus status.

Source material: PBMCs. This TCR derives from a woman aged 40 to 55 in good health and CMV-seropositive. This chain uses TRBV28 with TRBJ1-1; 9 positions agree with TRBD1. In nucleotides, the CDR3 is TGTGCCAGCAGTTTATGGACAGGGGGCACTGAAGCTTTCTTT. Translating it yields CASSLWTGGTEAFF.